The 29 T cell receptor beta chains listed next were all sequenced from one sample in a study of T-cell memory formation after mild COVID-19. TCRdb reprocessed the 5' RACE reads via MiXCR and lists one record per CDR3 protein. The sample has roughly 340,000 distinct CDR3 sequences; 15% to 20% are singletons. Sequenced: PBMCs or a T cell subset sorted from them (not recorded which). Receptors originate from a man aged 18 to 29 who had mild COVID-19 (a few samples of this study predate the infection). Cell type and time point are not known.

CDR3 nucleotide sequence: TGTGCCAGCAGTCCCGGGAGGGTCAAGGAAAAACTGTTTTTT. This sequence encodes CASSPGRVKEKLFF. This chain uses TRBV12-3 or TRBV12-4 with TRBJ1-4; D remains unclear. This CDR3 comprises 14 residues. V dropped 5 bases and J dropped 8 bases, with 15 bases sitting between them.

This clonotype was seen ten or more times. The CDR3 region has the DNA TGCGCCAGCAGCTCTCAGCCCAGCGGGGGGGCGGATGAGCAGTTCTTC. Translation: CASSSQPSGGADEQFF. The J gene is TRBJ2-1, the V gene TRBV5-1; 10 bases align to TRBD2. In germline, CDR1 is SGHRS, CDR2 YFSETQ. CDR3 size: 16 residues. The trim removed 3 bases at V and 8 bases at J, leaving 11 bases unmatched.

The gene calls are TRBV28 and TRBJ2-7; D unclear. The germline V gene has CDR1 MDHEN and CDR2 SYDVKM. V lost 5 bases to trimming and J lost 4 bases, with 12 bases between them. This CDR3 has 13 residues. CDR3 coding DNA: TGTGCCAGCAGTCCAGGTGGGGATTACGAGCAGTACGTC. Encoded protein: CASSPGGDYEQYV.

V is TRBV28 and J is TRBJ1-6; TRBD1 is a possible D gene (6 bases). The germline gives CDR1 MDHEN, CDR2 SYDVKM. The V gene lost 2 bases and the J gene lost 8 bases, with 10 bases spanning the gap. The length of the CDR3 is 14 residues. The CDR3 here is CASSLTGLYSPLHF. Here the CDR3 DNA reads TGTGCCAGCAGTTTAACAGGGTTGTATTCACCCCTCCACTTT.

This clonotype was observed at least ten times. The gene calls are TRBV4-3 and TRBJ2-7, with TRBD1 matching over 7 bases. The CDR3 contains 15 residues. Germline CDR1 and CDR2: LGHNA and YSLEER. The trim removed 0 bases at V and 2 bases at J, leaving 4 bases unmatched. CDR3 nucleotide sequence: TGCGCCAGCAGCCAAGAATACAGGGGTCCCTACGAGCAGTACTTC. Encoded protein: CASSQEYRGPYEQYF.

The rearrangement joins TRBV27 to TRBJ1-5, with D perhaps TRBD1 (5 bases). With 1 base removed from V and 2 bases from J, the gap between germline ends came to 15 bases. Germline V gene data show CDR1 as MNHEY and CDR2 as SMNVEV (reference sequence). The CDR3 is 17 amino acids. The CDR3 coding sequence is TGTGCCAGCAGTTTATGGGCAGGGAATGTCGGCAATCAGCCCCAGCATTTT. Its protein product is CASSLWAGNVGNQPQHF.

This clonotype was counted ten times or more. The chain is built from TRBV5-4 and TRBJ1-1; no reliable D call. The CDR3 runs 14 residues. Germline assignment: CDR1 SGHNT and CDR2 YYREEE (reference sequence). V was cut by 3 bases and J by 1 base, with 10 bases left in between. The CDR3 DNA reads as TGTGCCAGCAGCTCCTTGGGAGGGAACACTGAAGCTTTCTTT. It yields the protein CASSSLGGNTEAFF. Using reference TRBV5-4 and TRBJ1-1 for the parts outside the CDR3, the full variable domain is ETGVTQSPTHLIKTRGQQVTLRCSSQSGHNTVSWYQQALGQGPQFIFQYYREEENGRGNFPPRFSGLQFPNYSSELNVNALELDDSALYLCASSSLGGNTEAFFGQGTRLTVV.

In its sample, this clonotype was seen a few times. The V call is TRBV2, the J call TRBJ2-7; 11 positions match TRBD2. Germline V CDR1 and CDR2: SNHLY, FYNNEI. This CDR3 has 16 residues. The ends lost 5 bases at V and 0 bases at J; junction bases unmatched: 6. DNA for the CDR3: TGTGCCAGCAGTCACTTAGCGGGGGGGAGCTCCTACGAGCAGTACTTC. It yields the protein CASSHLAGGSSYEQYF. Looking up the rest from reference TRBV2 and TRBJ2-7 gives the full variable domain: EPEVTQTPSHQVTQMGQEVILRCVPISNHLYFYWYRQILGQKVEFLVSFYNNEISEKSEIFDDQFSVERPDGSNFTLKIRSTKLEDSAMYFCASSHLAGGSSYEQYFGPGTRLTVT.

This chain links TRBV29-1 with TRBJ2-3; TRBD2 matches at 9 bases. The CDR3 loop spans 14 amino acids. Trimming at V came to 8 bases and at J to 1 base, leaving 7 bases not matched to a gene. Germline V gives CDR1 SQVTM, CDR2 ANQGSEA. CDR3 protein: CSTDAGGGTDTQYF. The CDR3, as DNA: TGCAGCACGGATGCGGGGGGGGGCACAGATACGCAGTATTTT.

The J gene is TRBJ2-7, the V gene TRBV19, with 8 bases aligning to TRBD2. V shed 5 bases and J 6 bases; nucleotides not matched to a gene: 12. Germline-derived CDR1 and CDR2 are LNHDA and SQIVND (reference sequence). The CDR3 consists of 15 residues. The CDR3 loop is CASSPPGLEVSEQYF. CDR3 coding DNA: TGTGCCAGTAGTCCGCCGGGACTAGAAGTCTCCGAGCAGTACTTC.

This chain connects TRBV7-6 to TRBJ2-3; D may be TRBD2 (6 bases). This CDR3 has 16 residues. Germline CDR1 is SGHVS and CDR2 is FNYEAQ. V lost 0 bases, J lost 5 bases, and 15 bases lay in between. The CDR3 loop reads CASSLAVPGRGDTQYF. Written as DNA, the CDR3 is TGTGCCAGCAGCTTAGCAGTTCCGGGGCGGGGAGATACGCAGTATTTT.

The V call is TRBV20-1, the J call TRBJ1-1, with D maybe TRBD1 (5 bases). The V and J ends lost 3 bases and 0 bases respectively, with 8 bases between them. The V gene's germline CDR1 is DFQATT and CDR2 SNEGSKA (reference sequence). This CDR3 contains 13 residues. The CDR3 DNA reads TGCAGTGCTAGTGGGGGGATGAACACTGAAGCTTTCTTT. It specifies CSASGGMNTEAFF.

This clonotype was seen a few times. The rearrangement links TRBV3-1 to TRBJ1-1, with a tentative D call TRBD1 (5 bases). The CDR3 has 16 residues. Trimming took 1 base from V and 0 from J, leaving 12 bases between them. CDR1 LGHDT and CDR2 YNNKEL come from the germline V gene (reference sequence). CDR3 DNA sequence: TGTGCCAGCAGCCAAGCCCGGGGGATTATGAACACTGAAGCTTTCTTT. Protein product: CASSQARGIMNTEAFF.

This chain uses TRBV5-1 with TRBJ1-2; no clear D gene. This CDR3 region has 16 residues. Trimming left V 0 bases short and J 2 bases short, with 14 bases between. The germline gives CDR1 SGHRS, CDR2 YFSETQ. The CDR3 DNA is TGCGCCAGCAGCTTGGGATCCGGTTCCTACAACTATGGCTACACCTTC. Its protein is CASSLGSGSYNYGYTF. The entire variable domain, with the rest obtained from reference TRBV5-1 and TRBJ1-2, is as follows: KAGVTQTPRYLIKTRGQQVTLSCSPISGHRSVSWYQQTPGQGLQFLFEYFSETQRNKGNFPGRFSGRQFSNSRSEMNVSTLELGDSALYLCASSLGSGSYNYGYTFGSGTRLTVV.

The chain recombines TRBV6-5 with TRBJ1-2; D is unresolved. The CDR3 consists of 13 residues. CDR1 is MNHEY, CDR2 SVGAGI, per germline. The germline V and J ends were trimmed by 3 bases and 7 bases, with 12 bases remaining between them. The CDR3 spells CASSYAPELGYTF. In DNA form, the CDR3 reads TGTGCCAGCAGTTATGCACCCGAACTTGGCTACACCTTC.

The chain has TRBV28 and TRBJ1-2; 7 bases are shared with TRBD1. The CDR3 runs to 14 residues. The ends lost 8 bases at V and 4 bases at J; junction bases unmatched: 10. The V gene's germline CDR1 is MDHEN and CDR2 SYDVKM. The DNA of the CDR3 is TGTGCCAGCGTGCCCCCGGGACAGATCTATGGCTACACCTTC. Its protein is CASVPPGQIYGYTF.

In its sample, this clonotype was seen a few times. The gene calls are TRBV11-2 and TRBJ2-3, with no clear D. There are 16 residues in the CDR3. Germline values: CDR1 SGHAT, CDR2 FQNNGV. Deletions cut 4 bases from V and 3 bases from J, with 17 bases between. The CDR3 DNA is TGTGCCAGCAGCTCCCCCTTGGGTCAGAGAACAGATACGCAGTATTTT. Translating gives CASSSPLGQRTDTQYF. The full variable domain, with the rest looked up from reference TRBV11-2 and TRBJ2-3, is EAGVAQSPRYKIIEKRQSVAFWCNPISGHATLYWYQQILGQGPKLLIQFQNNGVVDDSQLPKDRFSAERLKGVDSTLKIQPAKLEDSAVYLCASSSPLGQRTDTQYFGPGTRLTVL.

The sample holds many counts of this clonotype. The V gene is TRBV5-1, the J gene TRBJ2-5; D might be TRBD1 (6 bases). Per germline, CDR1 SGHRS and CDR2 YFSETQ. The CDR3 consists of 13 residues. With 5 bases removed from V and 1 base from J, the gap between germline ends came to 9 bases. CDR3 bases: TGCGCCAGCAGAAGACAGGCCCAAGAGACCCAGTACTTC. Protein: CASRRQAQETQYF.

The J gene is TRBJ2-2, the V gene TRBV4-2; D not certain. Deletions cut 0 bases from V and 0 bases from J, with 5 bases between. From germline, CDR1 is LGHNA and CDR2 YNFKEQ. This CDR3 is built from 15 residues. CDR3 protein: CASSQDSSNTGELFF. For the CDR3, the DNA is TGTGCCAGCAGCCAAGACAGTTCGAACACCGGGGAGCTGTTTTTT.

This clonotype turned up a few times. The V call is TRBV6-5, the J call TRBJ1-1; 7 bases agree with TRBD1. The V gene end was trimmed by 7 bases and the J gene end by 5 bases; junction bases not matched to a gene: 4. CDR1 and CDR2 (germline): MNHEY, SVGAGI. This CDR3 is built from 12 residues. The CDR3 reads CASTPGGTEAFF. In DNA form, the CDR3 reads TGTGCCAGCACTCCAGGGGGGACTGAAGCTTTCTTT.

The chain links TRBV15 to TRBJ2-3; 9 bases map to TRBD2. The germline CDR1 and CDR2 sequences are LNHNV and YYDKDF (reference sequence). The CDR3 sequence is 16 residues long. V dropped 1 base and J dropped 4; count of bases not matched to a gene: 6. The CDR3 DNA reads as TGTGCCACCAGCAGAGGAGGGCGGGGGGGCCCAGATACGCAGTATTTT. Its protein is CATSRGGRGGPDTQYF.

Only a few counts were recorded for this clonotype. The chain employs TRBV18 and TRBJ2-1; D remains ambiguous. Trimming pared 3 bases from V and 9 bases from J, leaving 9 bases between. The V gene's germline CDR1 is KGHSH and CDR2 LQKENI. This CDR3 is 12 amino acids long. The CDR3 region is CASSPVIGEQFF. The DNA for the CDR3 is TGTGCCAGCTCACCTGTGATTGGTGAGCAGTTCTTC.

This rearrangement joins TRBV29-1 to TRBJ1-2, with 7 positions matching TRBD1. Germline CDR1 and CDR2: SQVTM and ANQGSEA. V shed 7 bases, J shed 5 bases, and the junction held 19 bases outside the gene matches. The CDR3 is 16 residues long. The CDR3, as DNA: TGCAGCGGGGGGCCGGGACAGAAATCCTCCAGTTATGGCTACACCTTC. Protein sequence: CSGGPGQKSSSYGYTF.

This clonotype was seen a few times. The chain recombines TRBV29-1 with TRBJ2-1, with TRBD2 matching 9 bases. CDR3 length equals 14 residues. V gave up 3 bases and J gave up 10 bases; unmatched junction bases: 10. CDR1 is SQVTM and CDR2 is ANQGSEA in the germline V gene. CDR3 in amino acids: CSVEGSGGFSEQFF. CDR3 nucleotides: TGCAGCGTTGAGGGAAGCGGGGGGTTTTCGGAGCAGTTCTTC.

This clonotype has at least ten counts. CDR3 sequence reads: CASSQGNGAINSPLHF. For the CDR3, the DNA is TGCGCCAGCAGCCAAGGAAACGGCGCGATTAATTCACCCCTCCACTTT. The chain employs TRBV4-3 and TRBJ1-6; D is unresolved. The germline gives CDR1 LGHNA, CDR2 YSLEER. The ends were cut back, 1 base at V and 6 bases at J, with 13 bases in the middle. The CDR3 runs 16 residues.

This clonotype was seen only a few times. The rearrangement links TRBV10-3 to TRBJ2-2; 9 bases agree with TRBD2. The CDR3 totals 16 residues. With 10 bases clipped from V and 2 bases from J, the junction kept 11 bases outside the gene matches. Germline V gene lookup returns CDR1 ENHRY and CDR2 SYGVKD. As DNA, the CDR3 is TGTGCCACTAGGAACGAGCGGGGGGAAAACACCGGGGAGCTGTTTTTT. Residues: CATRNERGENTGELFF.

This clonotype was counted between two and nine times. The chain couples TRBV6-6 to TRBJ1-2; tentative D call: TRBD1 (5 bases). The V and J ends lost 4 bases and 4 bases respectively, with 13 bases between them. CDR1 and CDR2 (germline): MNHNY, SVGAGI (reference sequence). The CDR3 is made up of 14 amino acids. CDR3 DNA: TGTGCCAGCAGTTCAGAGAGGGGCGCCTATGGCTACACCTTC. It yields the protein CASSSERGAYGYTF.

J is TRBJ2-2 and V is TRBV7-3; the D gene is possibly TRBD2 (6 bases). The CDR3 sequence is 13 residues long. V lost 4 bases and J lost 7, with 10 bases in between. CDR1 SGHTA and CDR2 FQGTGA come from the germline V gene. This CDR3 reads CASSSDGGGELFF. CDR3 in DNA: TGTGCCAGCAGCTCCGACGGGGGCGGGGAGCTGTTTTTT.

The rearrangement joins TRBV6-1 to TRBJ1-4, with TRBD1 as a possible D gene (5 bases). The CDR3 is 15 amino acids. Trimming pared 6 bases from V and 0 bases from J, leaving 11 bases between. Germline V gives CDR1 MNHNS, CDR2 SASEGT. The CDR3 loop reads CASRAGFATNEKLFF. The CDR3 bases are TGTGCCAGCAGGGCAGGGTTCGCAACTAATGAAAAACTGTTTTTT.